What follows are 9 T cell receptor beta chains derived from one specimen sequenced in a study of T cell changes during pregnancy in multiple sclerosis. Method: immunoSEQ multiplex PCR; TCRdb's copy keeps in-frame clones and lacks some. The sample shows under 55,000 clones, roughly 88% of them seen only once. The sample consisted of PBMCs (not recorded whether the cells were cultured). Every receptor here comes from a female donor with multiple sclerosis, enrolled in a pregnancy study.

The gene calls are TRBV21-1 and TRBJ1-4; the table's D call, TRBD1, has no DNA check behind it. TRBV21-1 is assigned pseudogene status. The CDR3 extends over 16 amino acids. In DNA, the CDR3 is TGTGCCAGCATCACAACTTGGACAGGGGGCGGTGAAAAACTGTTTTTT. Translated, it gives CASITTWTGGGEKLFF.

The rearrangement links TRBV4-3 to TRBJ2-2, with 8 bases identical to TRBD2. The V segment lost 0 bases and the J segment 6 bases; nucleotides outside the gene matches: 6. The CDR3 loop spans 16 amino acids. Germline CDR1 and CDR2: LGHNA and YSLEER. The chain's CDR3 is CASSQDAGGGAGELFF. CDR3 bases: TGCGCCAGCAGCCAAGATGCGGGGGGCGGTGCCGGGGAGCTGTTTTTT.

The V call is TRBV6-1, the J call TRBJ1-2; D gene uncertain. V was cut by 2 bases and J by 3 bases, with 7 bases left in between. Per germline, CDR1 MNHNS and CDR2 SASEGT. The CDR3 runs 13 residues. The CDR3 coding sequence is TGTGCCAGCAGTGAAAACAGAGACTATGGCTACACCTTC. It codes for CASSENRDYGYTF.

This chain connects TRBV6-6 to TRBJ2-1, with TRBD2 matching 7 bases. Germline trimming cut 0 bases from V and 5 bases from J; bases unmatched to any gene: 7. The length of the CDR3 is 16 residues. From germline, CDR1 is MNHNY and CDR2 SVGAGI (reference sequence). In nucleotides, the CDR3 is TGTGCCAGCAGTTACTCGAGTCTTGGGAGGGACAATGAGCAGTTCTTC. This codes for CASSYSSLGRDNEQFF.

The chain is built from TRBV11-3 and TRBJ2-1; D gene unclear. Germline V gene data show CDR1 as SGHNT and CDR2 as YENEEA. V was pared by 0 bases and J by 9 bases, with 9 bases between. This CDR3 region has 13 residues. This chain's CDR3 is CASSLDGTGEQFF. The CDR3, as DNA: TGTGCCAGCAGCTTAGATGGTACCGGTGAGCAGTTCTTC. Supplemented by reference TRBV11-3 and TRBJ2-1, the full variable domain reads EAGVVQSPRYKIIEKKQPVAFWCNPISGHNTLYWYLQNLGQGPELLIRYENEEAVDDSQLPKDRFSAERLKGVDSTLKIQPAELGDSAVYLCASSLDGTGEQFFGPGTRLTVL.

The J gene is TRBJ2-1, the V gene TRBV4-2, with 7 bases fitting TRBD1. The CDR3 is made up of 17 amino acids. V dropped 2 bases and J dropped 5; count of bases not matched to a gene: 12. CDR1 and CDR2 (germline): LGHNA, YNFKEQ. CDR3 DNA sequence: TGTGCCAGCAGCCAACTATCCACCGGGACAGCAAACAATGAGCAGTTCTTC. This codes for CASSQLSTGTANNEQFF.

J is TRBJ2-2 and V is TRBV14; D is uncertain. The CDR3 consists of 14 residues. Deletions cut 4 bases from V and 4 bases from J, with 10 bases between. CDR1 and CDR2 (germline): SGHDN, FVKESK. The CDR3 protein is CASSLMGSTGELFF. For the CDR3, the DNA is TGTGCCAGCAGCCTAATGGGAAGCACCGGGGAGCTGTTTTTT.

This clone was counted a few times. Written as DNA, the CDR3 is TGTGCCAGCAGTTTAGGGACCATCACAGATACGCAGTATTTT. Translating it yields CASSLGTITDTQYF. This chain links TRBV2 with TRBJ2-3; D is tentatively TRBD1 or TRBD2 (5 bases each). V shed 5 bases and J shed 2 bases, with 11 bases lying between them. CDR3 size: 14 residues. Germline CDR1 and CDR2: SNHLY and FYNNEI.

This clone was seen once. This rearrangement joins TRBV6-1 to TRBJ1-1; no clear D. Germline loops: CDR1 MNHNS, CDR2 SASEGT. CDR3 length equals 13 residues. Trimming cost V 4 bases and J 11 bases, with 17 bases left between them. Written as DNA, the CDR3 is TGTGCCAGCAGTGCCGAGGTCTTACCACCGGCTTTCTTT. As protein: CASSAEVLPPAFF.